This T cell receptor (beta chain) was identified during a study of identical twins. From the 5' RACE reads, TCRdb called clonotypes with MiXCR, one entry per CDR3 protein. The data show 430,000 or so distinct CDR3 sequences, with 20% to 30% seen just once and 2.9% held by the top ten. The CDR3 covers 14 residues. CDR1 LGHDT and CDR2 YNNKEL come from the germline V gene (reference sequence). The V segment lost 4 bases and the J segment 7 bases; nucleotides outside the gene matches: 4. The same specimen was also included in a second study, on T cells expressing NK-cell markers.

The origin of this receptor is a woman younger than 30 in good health. The sequencing sample was made of CD4+ T cells sorted from blood. The chain has TRBV3-1 and TRBJ1-6; TRBD1 agrees at 7 bases. This CDR3 is CASSLRDRNSPLHF. CDR3 nucleotides: TGTGCCAGCAGCCTCCGGGACAGAAATTCACCCCTCCACTTT. Looking up the rest from reference TRBV3-1 and TRBJ1-6 gives the full variable domain: DTAVSQTPKYLVTQMGNDKSIKCEQNLGHDTMYWYKQDSKKFLKIMFSYNNKELIINETVPNRFSPKSPDKAHLNLHINSLELGDSAVYFCASSLRDRNSPLHFGNGTRLTVT.